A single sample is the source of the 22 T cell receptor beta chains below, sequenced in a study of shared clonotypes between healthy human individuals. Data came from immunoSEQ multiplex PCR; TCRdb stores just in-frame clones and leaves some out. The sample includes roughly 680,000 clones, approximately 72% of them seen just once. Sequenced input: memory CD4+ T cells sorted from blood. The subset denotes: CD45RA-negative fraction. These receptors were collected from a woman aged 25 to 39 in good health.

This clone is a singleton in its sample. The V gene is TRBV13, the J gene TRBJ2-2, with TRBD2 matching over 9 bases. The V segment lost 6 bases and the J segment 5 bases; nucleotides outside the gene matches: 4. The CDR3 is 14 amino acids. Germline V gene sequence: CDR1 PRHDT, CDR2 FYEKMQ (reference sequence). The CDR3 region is CASRRAGGTGELFF. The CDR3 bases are TGTGCCAGCAGGCGAGCGGGAGGAACCGGGGAGCTGTTTTTT.

CDR3 in DNA: TGTGCCATCAGGCCAGCGGGAGGGCCCTACGAGCAGTACTTC. This gives the protein CAIRPAGGPYEQYF. This chain links TRBV10-3 with TRBJ2-7, with 10 bases that match TRBD2. CDR3 length: 14 residues. V lost 6 bases to trimming and J lost 2 bases; unmatched junction nucleotides: 4. Looked up from germline, CDR1 is ENHRY and CDR2 is SYGVKD.

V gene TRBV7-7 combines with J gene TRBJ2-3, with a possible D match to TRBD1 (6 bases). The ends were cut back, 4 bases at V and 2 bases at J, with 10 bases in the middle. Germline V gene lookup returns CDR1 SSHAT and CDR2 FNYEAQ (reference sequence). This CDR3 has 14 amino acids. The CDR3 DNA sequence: TGTGCCAGCAGCTCGGGACATAACACAGATACGCAGTATTTT. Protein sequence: CASSSGHNTDTQYF.

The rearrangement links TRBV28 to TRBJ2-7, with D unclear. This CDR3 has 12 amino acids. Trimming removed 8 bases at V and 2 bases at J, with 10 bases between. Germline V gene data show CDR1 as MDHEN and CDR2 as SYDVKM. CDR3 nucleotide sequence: TGTGCCAGCGGGAAGAGGCCCTACGAGCAGTACTTC. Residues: CASGKRPYEQYF.

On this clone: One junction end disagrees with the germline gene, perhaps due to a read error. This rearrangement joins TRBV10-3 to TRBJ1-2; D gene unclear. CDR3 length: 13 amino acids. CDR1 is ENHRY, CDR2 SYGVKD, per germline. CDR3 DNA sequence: TGTGCCAGCAGTCCACGACAACGCTATGGCTACACCTTC. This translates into CASSPRQRYGYTF.

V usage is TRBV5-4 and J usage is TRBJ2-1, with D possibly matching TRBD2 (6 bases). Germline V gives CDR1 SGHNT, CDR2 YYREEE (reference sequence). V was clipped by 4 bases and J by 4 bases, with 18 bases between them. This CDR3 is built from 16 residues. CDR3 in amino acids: CASSLTLAAQYNEQFF. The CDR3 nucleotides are TGTGCCAGCAGCCTAACTTTAGCGGCTCAATACAATGAGCAGTTCTTC. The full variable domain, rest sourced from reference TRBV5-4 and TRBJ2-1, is ETGVTQSPTHLIKTRGQQVTLRCSSQSGHNTVSWYQQALGQGPQFIFQYYREEENGRGNFPPRFSGLQFPNYSSELNVNALELDDSALYLCASSLTLAAQYNEQFFGPGTRLTVL.

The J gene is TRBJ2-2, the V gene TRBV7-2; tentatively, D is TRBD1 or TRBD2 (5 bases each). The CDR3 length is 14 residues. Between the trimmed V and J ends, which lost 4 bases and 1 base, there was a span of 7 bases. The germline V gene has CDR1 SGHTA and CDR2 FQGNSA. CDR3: CASSWGRNTGELFF. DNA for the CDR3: TGTGCCAGCAGCTGGGGACGGAACACCGGGGAGCTGTTTTTT.

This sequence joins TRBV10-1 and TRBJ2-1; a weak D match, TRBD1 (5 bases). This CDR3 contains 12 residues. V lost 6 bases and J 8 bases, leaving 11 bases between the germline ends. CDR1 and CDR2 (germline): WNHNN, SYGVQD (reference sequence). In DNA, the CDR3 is TGCGCCAGCAGCGACAGTATCTATGAGCAGTTCTTC. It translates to CASSDSIYEQFF.

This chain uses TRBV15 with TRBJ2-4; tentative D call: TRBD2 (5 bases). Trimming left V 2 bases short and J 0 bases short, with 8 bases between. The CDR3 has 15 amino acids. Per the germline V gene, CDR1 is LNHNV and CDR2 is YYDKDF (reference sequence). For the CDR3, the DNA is TGTGCCACCAGCAGAAGGACTGAAGCCAAAAACATTCAGTACTTC. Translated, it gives CATSRRTEAKNIQYF.

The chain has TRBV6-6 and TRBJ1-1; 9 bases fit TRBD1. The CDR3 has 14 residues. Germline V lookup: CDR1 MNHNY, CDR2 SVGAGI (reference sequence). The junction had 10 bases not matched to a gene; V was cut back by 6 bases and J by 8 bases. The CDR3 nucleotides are TGTGCCAGCAGGGGGGACAGGGATGGGCTCGAAGCTTTCTTT. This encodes CASRGDRDGLEAFF.

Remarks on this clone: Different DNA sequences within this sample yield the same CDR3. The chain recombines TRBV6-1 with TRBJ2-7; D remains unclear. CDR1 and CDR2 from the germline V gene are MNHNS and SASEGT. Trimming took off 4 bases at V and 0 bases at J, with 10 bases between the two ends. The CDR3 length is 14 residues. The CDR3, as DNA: TGTGCCAGCAGTGTCGGCCCCTCCTCCTACGAGCAGTACTTC. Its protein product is CASSVGPSSYEQYF.

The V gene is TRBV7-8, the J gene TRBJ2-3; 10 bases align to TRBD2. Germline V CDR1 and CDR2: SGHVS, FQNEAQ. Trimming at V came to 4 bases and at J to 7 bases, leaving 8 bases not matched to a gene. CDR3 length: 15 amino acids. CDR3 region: CASSWSGTSAYTQYF. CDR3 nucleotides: TGTGCCAGCAGCTGGAGCGGGACTAGCGCATATACGCAGTATTTT.

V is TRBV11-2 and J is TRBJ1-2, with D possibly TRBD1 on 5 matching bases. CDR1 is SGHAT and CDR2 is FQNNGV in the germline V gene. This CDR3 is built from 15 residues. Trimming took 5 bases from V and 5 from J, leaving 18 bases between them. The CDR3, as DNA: TGTGCCAGCAGCGAAGGGGCGGGGCAGCTATATGGCTACACCTTC. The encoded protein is CASSEGAGQLYGYTF.

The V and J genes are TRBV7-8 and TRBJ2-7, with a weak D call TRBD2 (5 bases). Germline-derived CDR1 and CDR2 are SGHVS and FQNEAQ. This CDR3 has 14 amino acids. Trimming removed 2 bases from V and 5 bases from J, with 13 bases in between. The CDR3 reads CASSLRAAAHEQYF. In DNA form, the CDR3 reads TGTGCCAGCAGCTTACGAGCGGCTGCTCACGAGCAGTACTTC.

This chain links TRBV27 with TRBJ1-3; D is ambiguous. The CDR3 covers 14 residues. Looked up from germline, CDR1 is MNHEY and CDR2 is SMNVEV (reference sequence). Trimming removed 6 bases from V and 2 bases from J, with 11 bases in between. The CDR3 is CASSPRVAGNTIYF. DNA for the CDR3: TGTGCCAGCAGCCCAAGGGTGGCTGGAAACACCATATATTTT.

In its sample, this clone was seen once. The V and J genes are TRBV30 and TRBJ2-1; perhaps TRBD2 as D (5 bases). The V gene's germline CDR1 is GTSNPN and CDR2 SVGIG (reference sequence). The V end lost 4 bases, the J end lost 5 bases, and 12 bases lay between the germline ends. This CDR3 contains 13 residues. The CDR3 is CAWKGGTDNEQFF. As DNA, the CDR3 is TGTGCCTGGAAAGGAGGTACCGACAATGAGCAGTTCTTC.

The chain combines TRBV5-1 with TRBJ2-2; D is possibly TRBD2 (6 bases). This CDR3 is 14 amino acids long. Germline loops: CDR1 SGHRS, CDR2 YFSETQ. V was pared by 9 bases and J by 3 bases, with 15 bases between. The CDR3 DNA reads TGCGCCACCCAGTGGGGGGTCGACACCGGGGAGCTGTTTTTT. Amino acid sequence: CATQWGVDTGELFF.

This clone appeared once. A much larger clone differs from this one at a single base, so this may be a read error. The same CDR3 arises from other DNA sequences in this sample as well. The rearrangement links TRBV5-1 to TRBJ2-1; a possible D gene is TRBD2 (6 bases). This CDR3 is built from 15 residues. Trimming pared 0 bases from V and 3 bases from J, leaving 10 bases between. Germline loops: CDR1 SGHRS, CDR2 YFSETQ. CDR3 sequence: CASSLASAGYNEQFF. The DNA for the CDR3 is TGCGCCAGCAGCTTGGCGTCAGCGGGCTACAATGAGCAGTTCTTC. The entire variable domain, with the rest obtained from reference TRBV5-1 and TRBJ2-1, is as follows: KAGVTQTPRYLIKTRGQQVTLSCSPISGHRSVSWYQQTPGQGLQFLFEYFSETQRNKGNFPGRFSGRQFSNSRSEMNVSTLELGDSALYLCASSLASAGYNEQFFGPGTRLTVL.

CDR3 residues: CASKRLAGDNEQFF. CDR3 DNA sequence: TGCGCCAGCAAGAGACTAGCGGGAGACAATGAGCAGTTCTTC. The gene calls are TRBV4-1 and TRBJ2-1; TRBD2 agrees at 12 bases. CDR1 is MGHRA and CDR2 is YSYEKL in the germline V gene. Trimming at V came to 7 bases and at J to 5 bases, leaving 3 bases not matched to a gene. The CDR3 runs 14 residues.

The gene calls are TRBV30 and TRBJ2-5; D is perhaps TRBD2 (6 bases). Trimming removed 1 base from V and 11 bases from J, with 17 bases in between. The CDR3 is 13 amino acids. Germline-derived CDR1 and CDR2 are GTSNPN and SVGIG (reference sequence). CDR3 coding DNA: TGTGCCTGGAGTGGACACCCATCGGGGGAGCAGTACTTC. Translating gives CAWSGHPSGEQYF.

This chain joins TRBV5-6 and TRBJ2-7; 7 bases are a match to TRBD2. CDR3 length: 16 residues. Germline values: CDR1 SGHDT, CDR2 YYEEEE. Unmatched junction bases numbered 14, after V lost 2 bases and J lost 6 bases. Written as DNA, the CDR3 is TGTGCCAGCAGCTTCGGGGTGGGAGGGCCCATACGCGAGCAGTACTTC. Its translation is CASSFGVGGPIREQYF.

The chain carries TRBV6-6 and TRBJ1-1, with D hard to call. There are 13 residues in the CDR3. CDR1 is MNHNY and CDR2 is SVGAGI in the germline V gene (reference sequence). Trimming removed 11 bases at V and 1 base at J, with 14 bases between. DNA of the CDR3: TGTGCCTCTATCAGGACGCAGAACACTGAAGCTTTCTTT. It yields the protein CASIRTQNTEAFF.